A selection of T cell receptor beta chains follows, all from one sample in a study of blood T cell repertoires in COVID-19. Profiling relied on immunoSEQ multiplex PCR, and the TCRdb table lists in-frame clones only, not all of them. The sample has fewer than 200,000 clones; roughly 82% are singletons. Sequences were obtained from peripheral blood. The receptors here all came from a woman aged 55 to 70 with COVID-19, enrolled during active disease. Each CDR3 is given with its conserved first and last residue. A D gene is named only where the DNA matches it firmly. Clone size, where shown, is once, few, many, or a class for clones that have expanded.

cdr3_length	d_call	clone_size	v_call	j_call	cdr3_nt	cdr3_aa
15	NA	once	TRBV7-8	TRBJ2-7	TGTGCCAGCAGCTTCAACGGGGACATCATACGGGAGCAGTACTTC	CASSFNGDIIREQYF
15	TRBD1	NA	TRBV19	TRBJ1-5	TGTGCCAGTAGTAGACGGACAGGGAGCAATCAGCCCCAGCATTTT	CASSRRTGSNQPQHF
14	NA	NA	TRBV5-1	TRBJ2-7	TGCGCCAGCGGGGAGGGGACACAGGCCTACGAGCAGTACTTC	CASGEGTQAYEQYF
13	NA	NA	TRBV18	TRBJ2-3	TGTGCCAGCTCACCCGGTTTAGCGGATACGCAGTATTTT	CASSPGLADTQYF
17	NA	NA	TRBV15	TRBJ1-1	TGTGCCACCAGCAGCCATAACAGGGTCAGGGTGAACACTGAAGCTTTCTTT	CATSSHNRVRVNTEAFF
16	TRBD1	NA	TRBV19	TRBJ2-2	TGTGCCAGTAGTGTAAACAGGGGGCAGGGGACCGGGGAGCTGTTTTTT	CASSVNRGQGTGELFF
16	NA	NA	TRBV9	TRBJ2-1	TGTGCCAGCAGCGTAGGATCAGGCGCAGACTACAATGAGCAGTTCTTC	CASSVGSGADYNEQFF
12	NA	few	TRBV6-4	TRBJ1-2	TGTGCCAGCAGTGACGGGCCCTATGGCTACACCTTC	CASSDGPYGYTF
15	NA	NA	TRBV18	TRBJ1-4	TGTGCCAGCTCACCGGGAGGGTCAACTAATGAAAAACTGTTTTTT	CASSPGGSTNEKLFF
17	NA	NA	TRBV27	TRBJ1-6	TGTGCCAGCAGTTCCAAGGCAGGCTACTCCTATAATTCACCCCTCCACTTT	CASSSKAGYSYNSPLHF
16	TRBD1	NA	TRBV5-4	TRBJ1-4	TGTGCCAGCAGCCCACGGCCCGGGACAGGGGAGGAAAAACTGTTTTTT	CASSPRPGTGEEKLFF
14	NA	NA	TRBV6-5	TRBJ2-2	TGTGCCAGCAGTCAGGGGCCGAGCACCGGGGAGCTGTTTTTT	CASSQGPSTGELFF
15	TRBD1	NA	TRBV10-3	TRBJ2-7	TGTGCCATCAGCAACCTTCTGGGACAGGGCCACGAGCAGTACTTC	CAISNLLGQGHEQYF
14	NA	NA	TRBV15	TRBJ2-1	TGTGCCACCAGCAGAGAAGCAGGCTCCTATGAGCAGTTCTTC	CATSREAGSYEQFF
15	NA	few	TRBV7-2	TRBJ2-5	TGTGCCAGCAGCTTTATGGGGGGTGTAGGAGAGACCCAGTACTTC	CASSFMGGVGETQYF
13	TRBD1	NA	TRBV19	TRBJ2-1	TGTGCCAGTTTAGGGACAGCCCGCAATGAGCAGTTCTTC	CASLGTARNEQFF
13	NA	NA	TRBV7-2	TRBJ2-2	TGTGCCAGCAGCACGAACAGGGTCGGGGAGCTGTTTTTT	CASSTNRVGELFF
18	TRBD2	NA	TRBV28	TRBJ2-5	TGTGCCAGCAGTTTAAGCAGGGGACTAGGTTCCCTGCAAGAGACCCAGTACTTC	CASSLSRGLGSLQETQYF
15	TRBD1	NA	TRBV14	TRBJ2-5	TGTGCCAGCAGCCCTCCTCGGAACAGGGGATCGACCCAGTACTTC	CASSPPRNRGSTQYF
13	NA	once	TRBV25-1	TRBJ2-7	TGTGCCAGCAGTGTCTTGGGCAGGGGCGAGCAGTACTTC	CASSVLGRGEQYF
15	NA	NA	TRBV9	TRBJ2-7	TGTGCCAGCAGCGTAGGCCCAGGTTCCTCCTACGAGCAGTACTTC	CASSVGPGSSYEQYF
15	NA	NA	TRBV11-2	TRBJ1-2	TGTGCCAGCAGCTTAGGTACAGGGTGGAACTATGGCTACACCTTC	CASSLGTGWNYGYTF
17	TRBD2	NA	TRBV7-8	TRBJ2-3	TGTGCCAGCAGCCCTACCCTAGCGGGAGCGAGAACAGATACGCAGTATTTT	CASSPTLAGARTDTQYF
15	NA	NA	TRBV6-5	TRBJ2-3	TGTGCCAGCAGTTACTCGGGGGGAGGCACAGATACGCAGTATTTT	CASSYSGGGTDTQYF
15	NA	NA	TRBV19	TRBJ1-2	TGTGCCAGTAGTACACCGGCAGGGGCCAACTATGGCTACACCTTC	CASSTPAGANYGYTF
15	TRBD2	NA	TRBV19	TRBJ2-4	TGTGCCAGTAGCCACACGAGCGGGGGGCTACGCATTCAGTACTTC	CASSHTSGGLRIQYF
13	NA	NA	TRBV7-6	TRBJ2-1	TGTGCCAGCAGCTTAGAAGGGGGACATGAGCAGTTCTTC	CASSLEGGHEQFF
13	TRBD1	few	TRBV5-1	TRBJ1-1	TGCGCCAGCACTCAACAGGGGGACACTGAAGCTTTCTTT	CASTQQGDTEAFF
19	TRBD2	NA	TRBV3-1/TRBV3-2	TRBJ2-5	TGTGCCAGCAGCCAAGATAACCGATGGACTAGCGGCCTCCAAGAGACCCAGTACTTC	CASSQDNRWTSGLQETQYF
17	TRBD1	once	TRBV3-1/TRBV3-2	TRBJ1-5	TGTGCCAGCAGCCAAGGATTCGGGACAGCGCCCCTTAACAAGACGTATTTT	CASSQGFGTAPLNKTYF
15	NA	once	TRBV9	TRBJ2-1	TGTGCCAGCAGCGTGGCGGGTGGGGTCTACAATGAGCAGTTCTTC	CASSVAGGVYNEQFF
15	TRBD1	NA	TRBV7-3	TRBJ2-2	TGTGCCAGCAGCCTAAGGGGGCGTAGCACCGGGGAGCTGTTTTTT	CASSLRGRSTGELFF
18	NA	NA	TRBV2	TRBJ1-6	TGTGCCAGCATCTATACAGTTCCCCAGGGCTCCTATAATTCACCCCTCCACTTT	CASIYTVPQGSYNSPLHF
16	TRBD2	NA	TRBV27	TRBJ2-1	TGTGCCAGCAGTTCCCTGCGGGGGGAGGTTCACAATGAGCAGTTCTTC	CASSSLRGEVHNEQFF
14	NA	once	TRBV30	TRBJ2-3	TGTGCCTGGAGTATTGGGGCAGGGTCAGATACGCAGTATTTT	CAWSIGAGSDTQYF
18	NA	few	TRBV5-6	TRBJ1-1	TGTGCCAGTTTCTTAACCCTCTTAACGAACAGGGCGAACACTGAAGCTTTCTTT	CASFLTLLTNRANTEAFF
14	NA	NA	TRBV5-1	TRBJ1-5	TGCGCCAGCAGCGAGGCAGGGATCAATCAGCCCCAGCATTTT	CASSEAGINQPQHF
14	NA	NA	TRBV6-5	TRBJ1-1	TGTGCCAGCGGACCCGTTTCGGAGGCCTGGAGCGCTTTCTTT	CASGPVSEAWSAFF
16	TRBD1	NA	TRBV18	TRBJ1-3	TGTGCCAGCTCACCGGCGGGACAGCTCTCTGGAAACACCATATATTTT	CASSPAGQLSGNTIYF
13	TRBD1	NA	TRBV6-5	TRBJ1-5	TGTGCCAGCAGGGGGACAGGGGATCAGCCCCAGCATTTT	CASRGTGDQPQHF
14	NA	NA	TRBV6-2/TRBV6-3	TRBJ2-3	TGTGCCAGTAGTTATTGGCTAGTGACAGATACGCAGTATTTT	CASSYWLVTDTQYF
15	NA	NA	TRBV4-3	TRBJ2-3	TGCGCCAGCAGCCAAGATTTTCTGAGCACAGATACGCAGTATTTT	CASSQDFLSTDTQYF
15	NA	NA	TRBV10-3	TRBJ1-4	TGTGCCATCAGTGATGGGCAATCAACTAATGAAAAACTGTTTTTT	CAISDGQSTNEKLFF
16	TRBD2	NA	TRBV10-2	TRBJ2-2	TGCGCCAGCAGTGGTTCAAGTGGGGGGGGCACCGGGGAGCTGTTTTTT	CASSGSSGGGTGELFF
13	NA	NA	TRBV18	TRBJ1-6	TGTGCCAGCTCACCAGAGGTATCGTCACCCCTCCACTTT	CASSPEVSSPLHF
15	TRBD1	NA	TRBV18	TRBJ2-3	TGTGCCAGCTCACCATCCGTCCAGGGGGCAGATACGCAGTATTTT	CASSPSVQGADTQYF
15	TRBD2	NA	TRBV28	TRBJ2-1	TGTGCCAGCAGTTTTCAGCGGGGGGTAGGAAATGAGCAGTTCTTC	CASSFQRGVGNEQFF